This T cell receptor (beta chain) originates from a study of shared clonotypes between healthy human individuals. The method was immunoSEQ multiplex PCR; TCRdb's version includes in-frame clones alone and lacks a portion of them. The sample lists millions of clones, 85% to 95% seen once, with about 1.1% in the top ten. Naive CD8 isolation took CD45RO-negative cells positively selected for CCR7 and excluded terminally differentiated effector memory CD45RA+ cells. The CDR3 sequence is 13 residues long. From germline, CDR1 is MNHEY and CDR2 SVGAGI. Trimming stripped 0 bases from V and 7 bases from J, with 9 bases between. This clone was picked up one time.

Material: naive CD8+ T cells sorted from blood. The source is a man aged 18-30 years in good health. The chain links TRBV6-5 to TRBJ1-1, with TRBD1 as a possible D gene (5 bases). This CDR3 reads CASSYSDRSEAFF. The DNA of the CDR3 is TGTGCCAGCAGTTACTCCGACAGAAGTGAAGCTTTCTTT.